Below, 31 T cell receptor beta chains from the same sample are listed, as sequenced in a study of tumor and adjacent non-tumor tissue in lung cancer. The template was RNA from unsorted bulk tissue. More than 3 cm separated this lung sample from the edge of the tumor. The library came from three nested PCR rounds adapted from ARM-PCR protocols. TCRdb used MiXCR to reprocess the multiplex PCR reads, holding one entry per CDR3 protein. Of some 70,000 distinct CDR3 sequences in the sample, 65% to 75% were seen once. The sequencing sample was made of distant non-tumor lung tissue. The origin of the receptors is a woman in her forties or fifties with non-small cell lung cancer.

The sample holds a few counts of this clonotype. Here the CDR3 omits its conserved ending phenylalanine or tryptophan, so a read error is the likely source. The chain links TRBV4-3 to TRBJ2-1, with a weak D call TRBD2 (6 bases). The germline CDR1 and CDR2 sequences are LGHNA and YSLEER. The CDR3 extends over 18 amino acids. CDR3 sequence: CASNQDQGSGDSYNEQFY. CDR3 coding DNA: TGCGCCAGCAACCAAGATCAGGGTAGCGGAGATTCCTACAATGAGCAGTTCTAC.

Only one count was recorded for this clonotype. The junction departs from the called germline gene at one end, perhaps through a read error. The J gene is TRBJ1-1, the V gene TRBV5-1, with D possibly matching TRBD1 (6 bases). In germline, CDR1 is SGHRS, CDR2 YFSETQ. The CDR3 covers 15 residues. The CDR3 DNA is TGCGCCAGCAGCTCTGGAGGGGTCTGGGACACTGAAGCTTACTTT. Protein product: CASSSGGVWDTEAYF.

With respect to this clonotype: A clone one base away is much larger, so this may be a read error. The chain couples TRBV29-1 to TRBJ2-2; D unresolved. V shed 5 bases and J shed 5 bases, with 6 bases lying between them. CDR1 is SQVTM and CDR2 is ANQGSEA in the germline V gene. CDR3 size: 11 residues. The DNA for the CDR3 is TGCAGCGTTCGTAGGACCGGGGAGCTGTTTTTT. This codes for CSVRRTGELFF.

On this clonotype: A read error may explain this, as a much larger clone is one base away. The rearrangement joins TRBV20-1 to TRBJ1-1, with TRBD1 identical over 12 bases. CDR1 is DFQATT and CDR2 is SNEGSKA in the germline V gene (reference sequence). This CDR3 has 15 residues. This CDR3 reads CSARVPGQGATEASF. The DNA of the CDR3 is TGCAGTGCTAGAGTCCCGGGACAGGGGGCCACTGAAGCTTCCTTT.

This clonotype occurred a few times. A read error may explain this, as a much larger clone is one base away. The chain has TRBV12-3 or TRBV12-4 and TRBJ2-4, with TRBD1 identical over 8 bases. CDR3 length: 12 amino acids. CDR3 amino acids: CASSHGQGTEHF. CDR3 in DNA: TGTGCCAGCAGCCATGGACAGGGTACTGAGCACTTC.

This clonotype has more than one count but fewer than ten. It may be a read error: a sequence one base away is much more abundant. V is TRBV20-1 and J is TRBJ2-2, with 7 bases identical to TRBD1. The CDR3 extends over 13 amino acids. The germline CDR1 and CDR2 sequences are DFQATT and SNEGSKA (reference sequence). The CDR3 spells CSARTGLTEELFF. The CDR3 nucleotides are TGCAGTGCTAGGACAGGGTTGACCGAGGAGCTGTTTTTT.

This clonotype was observed a single time. The chain employs TRBV29-1 and TRBJ2-1; maybe TRBD2 (6 bases). V lost 4 bases and J lost 5, with 15 bases in between. This CDR3 has 14 amino acids. Per the germline V gene, CDR1 is SQVTM and CDR2 is ANQGSEA. CDR3 sequence (DNA): TGCAGCGTTGGGGCAGGAGGGGACCACAATGAGCAGTTCTTC. Amino acids: CSVGAGGDHNEQFF.

This clonotype was observed a few times. This chain connects TRBV28 to TRBJ2-1, with 10 bases matching TRBD2. V was pared by 7 bases and J by 9 bases, with 9 bases of the junction left unmatched. Germline values: CDR1 MDHEN, CDR2 SYDVKM. This CDR3 spans 14 amino acids. In DNA form, the CDR3 reads TGTGCCAGCATACCTAGCGGGAGTGGCGCTGAGCAGTTCTTC. The encoded protein is CASIPSGSGAEQFF.

This sequence joins TRBV5-6 and TRBJ2-1, with 9 bases fitting TRBD1. Germline V gives CDR1 SGHDT, CDR2 YYEEEE. The CDR3 spans 16 residues. The CDR3 coding sequence is TGTGTCGGCAGCGCTGACAGGGGGGAAATCTACAATGAGCAGTTCTTC. As protein: CVGSADRGEIYNEQFF.

A remark on this clonotype: At one of its ends the junction is not consistent with the germline gene, which may arise from a read error. The chain joins TRBV11-1 to TRBJ2-3; a possible D gene is TRBD1 (5 bases). CDR3 length equals 14 residues. Germline values: CDR1 SGHAT, CDR2 FQDESV (reference sequence). CDR3 amino acids: CASSLTTGTDTQYF. The CDR3 bases are TGTGCCAGCAGCTTAACTACAGGCACGGATACGCAGTATTTT.

In its sample, this clonotype was seen many times. The chain joins TRBV11-2 to TRBJ2-2, with D possibly being TRBD2 (5 bases). V was pared by 0 bases and J by 3 bases, with 14 bases between. The CDR3 length is 17 residues. Germline CDR1 is SGHAT and CDR2 is FQNNGV. The CDR3 DNA reads as TGTGCCAGCAGCTTAGAGATGGGGAGTTTTTACACCGGGGAGCTGTTTTTT. This gives the protein CASSLEMGSFYTGELFF.

At least ten counts were recorded for this clonotype. V and J are TRBV5-6 and TRBJ2-5; tentatively, D is TRBD1 (5 bases). Trimming took off 0 bases at V and 5 bases at J, with 8 bases between the two ends. There are 13 residues in the CDR3. From germline, CDR1 is SGHDT and CDR2 YYEEEE. The DNA of the CDR3 is TGTGCCAGCAGCTTGGCAGGGCGGGAGACCCAGTACTTC. This gives the protein CASSLAGRETQYF. The full variable domain, with the rest looked up from reference TRBV5-6 and TRBJ2-5, is DAGVTQSPTHLIKTRGQQVTLRCSPKSGHDTVSWYQQALGQGPQFIFQYYEEEERQRGNFPDRFSGHQFPNYSSELNVNALLLGDSALYLCASSLAGRETQYFGPGTRLLVL.

About this clonotype itself: Possible read error: a much larger clone is one base away. The chain is built from TRBV5-4 and TRBJ2-1; 9 nucleotides line up with TRBD1. The CDR3 has 14 residues. Germline CDR1 is SGHNT and CDR2 is YYREEE (reference sequence). The CDR3 is CTSNPGQGLNEQFF. CDR3 bases: TGTACCAGCAACCCGGGACAGGGTCTAAATGAGCAGTTCTTC.

Turning to this clonotype: Possible read error: a much larger clone is one base away. The genes are TRBV4-2 and TRBJ1-4, with TRBD1 as a possible D gene (5 bases). The CDR3 has 15 residues. In germline, CDR1 is LGHNA, CDR2 YNFKEQ. Between the trimmed V and J ends, which lost 5 bases and 13 bases, there was a span of 23 bases. The CDR3, as DNA: TGTGCCAGCAGCACCCTCGGGGGTGACGAGGGGAGACTGTTTTTT. It codes for CASSTLGGDEGRLFF.

This clonotype was counted only a few times. This could be a read error, since a much larger clone is one nucleotide away. The rearrangement joins TRBV20-1 to TRBJ2-1; D not resolved. Germline CDR1 and CDR2: DFQATT and SNEGSKA (reference sequence). The CDR3 runs to 12 residues. The germline V and J ends were trimmed by 3 bases and 9 bases, with 12 bases remaining between them. Here the CDR3 reads CSASYILCEQFF. The CDR3 nucleotides read TGCAGTGCTAGTTATATTTTATGTGAGCAGTTCTTC.

This clonotype was detected many times. The chain has TRBV5-4 and TRBJ2-7, with 8 bases matching TRBD2. CDR1 and CDR2 from the germline V gene are SGHNT and YYREEE (reference sequence). Losses at the gene ends were 0 bases for V and 1 base for J; bases not matched to a gene: 6. The CDR3 runs 16 residues. CDR3 sequence: CASSLGAGDGSYEQYF. CDR3 DNA: TGTGCCAGCAGCTTGGGAGCGGGAGATGGATCCTACGAGCAGTACTTC.

In regard to this clonotype: A much more abundant neighbour one base away suggests this may be a read error. The chain uses TRBV20-1 and TRBJ2-7; D is unclear. The length of the CDR3 is 13 residues. Per the germline V gene, CDR1 is DFQATT and CDR2 is SNEGSKA (reference sequence). The CDR3 reads CTATLTASYEQYF. CDR3 DNA: TGCACTGCCACCTTAACGGCCTCCTACGAGCAGTACTTC.

This chain links TRBV28 with TRBJ1-3; D perhaps matches TRBD1 (5 bases). This CDR3 spans 15 amino acids. V gave up 6 bases and J gave up 9 bases, with 21 bases separating them. Germline lookup yields CDR1 MDHEN and CDR2 SYDVKM. The CDR3 DNA sequence: TGTGCCAGCAGCCGCCTTCCGAGCTCGGGGGGCACCATATATTTT. Translating gives CASSRLPSSGGTIYF.

On this clonotype itself: A read error may explain this, as a much larger clone is one base away. The chain is built from TRBV29-1 and TRBJ2-1; 8 nucleotides line up with TRBD2. V lost 7 bases to trimming and J lost 0 bases; unmatched junction nucleotides: 8. Germline V gene lookup returns CDR1 SQVTM and CDR2 ANQGSEA. The CDR3 extends over 15 amino acids. CDR3 bases: TGCAGCGCAGGACCTAGCGGGTACTCCTACAATGAGCAGTTCTTC. Translation gives CSAGPSGYSYNEQFF.

Points on this clonotype: A read error may explain this, as a much larger clone is one base away. This sequence joins TRBV28 and TRBJ2-1; TRBD2 aligns across 11 bases. CDR3 length: 15 amino acids. V lost 5 bases and J lost 7; bases outside the gene matches: 7. Germline V CDR1 and CDR2: MDHEN, SYDVKM. CDR3 sequence reads: CASSPVTSGNNEQFF. CDR3 sequence (DNA): TGTGCCAGCAGTCCAGTGACTAGCGGGAATAATGAGCAGTTCTTC.

A remark on this clonotype: The germline gene is not matched at one end of the junction; a read error may be the cause. The chain combines TRBV4-3 with TRBJ2-6; possible D gene TRBD1, 5 bases. The germline V gene encodes CDR1 LGHNA and CDR2 YSLEER. The CDR3 is made up of 17 amino acids. CDR3 coding DNA: TGCGCCACCAGCCAAGACGCAGGTTTATCTGGGGCCAAGGTCTTGACTTTC. Translating gives CATSQDAGLSGAKVLTF.

The J gene is TRBJ1-5, the V gene TRBV19; D is unclear. This CDR3 has 16 residues. CDR1 is LNHDA and CDR2 is SQIVND in the germline V gene (reference sequence). Trimming pared 3 bases from V and 0 bases from J, leaving 12 bases between. CDR3 amino acids: CASSIRASYSNQPQHF. DNA of the CDR3: TGTGCCAGTAGTATTCGGGCCAGCTATAGCAATCAGCCCCAGCATTTT.

With respect to this clonotype: An end of the junction does not agree with germline; a read error may underlie this. The chain has TRBV11-2 and TRBJ2-7, with TRBD2 matching over 10 bases. The germline V gene has CDR1 SGHAT and CDR2 FQNNGV. The CDR3 is 14 residues long. CDR3: CASSLLAGEYGQYF. The CDR3 coding sequence is TGTGCCAGCAGCTTACTAGCGGGGGAGTACGGGCAGTACTTC.

On this clonotype itself: A read error is possible here, since a much larger clone lies one base away. The conserved phenylalanine or tryptophan normally closing the CDR3 is absent here, so this likely arose from a read error. This chain joins TRBV6-2 or TRBV6-3 and TRBJ1-6; possibly TRBD1 for D (5 bases). Germline V gene lookup returns CDR1 MNHEY and CDR2 SVGEGT. The CDR3 is made up of 17 amino acids. Trimming pared 0 bases from V and 6 bases from J, leaving 15 bases between. In DNA form, the CDR3 reads TGTGCCAGCAGTTACTCTACGGCGACAGTTAGTAATTCACCCCTCCACTTG. It specifies CASSYSTATVSNSPLHL.

Regarding this clonotype: Here the CDR3 omits its conserved ending phenylalanine or tryptophan, so a read error is the likely source. The V gene is TRBV6-2 or TRBV6-3, the J gene TRBJ1-5, with D hard to call. The CDR3 runs to 16 residues. V gave up 6 bases and J gave up 6 bases, with 21 bases separating them. Germline V gives CDR1 MNHEY, CDR2 SVGEGT. CDR3 residues: CASSPTQRVYTQPQHL. CDR3 coding DNA: TGTGCCAGCAGCCCCACCCAAAGGGTGTACACTCAGCCCCAGCATTTG.

The chain couples TRBV28 to TRBJ2-4, with D uncertain. The CDR3 has 15 amino acids. Trimming pared 3 bases from V and 0 bases from J, leaving 9 bases between. CDR1 is MDHEN, CDR2 SYDVKM, per germline. CDR3: CASSFECLAKNIQYF. The CDR3 DNA follows: TGTGCCAGCAGTTTTGAATGTCTAGCCAAAAACATTCAGTACTTC.

In this sample, this clonotype turned up many times. The V call is TRBV6-2 or TRBV6-3, the J call TRBJ2-7; the D gene is possibly TRBD2 (5 bases). This CDR3 spans 14 amino acids. V lost 4 bases and J lost 1, with 11 bases in between. Germline V gives CDR1 MNHEY, CDR2 SVGEGT. The CDR3 region is CASSFGTGSYEQYF. The CDR3, as DNA: TGTGCCAGCAGTTTTGGCACGGGATCCTACGAGCAGTACTTC.

Notes on this clonotype: A read error may produce the germline difference seen at one junction end. This sequence joins TRBV4-2 and TRBJ2-1; the D gene is possibly TRBD1 (5 bases). Germline lookup yields CDR1 LGHNA and CDR2 YNFKEQ. There are 14 residues in the CDR3. CDR3 sequence reads: CPSSQDLQGREQFF. The CDR3 DNA sequence: TGTCCCAGCAGCCAAGATCTGCAGGGTCGTGAGCAGTTCTTC.

Turning to this clonotype: It is likely a read error, because the conserved phenylalanine at the end of the CDR3 is missing. The chain recombines TRBV28 with TRBJ2-7; D not resolved. Germline CDR1 is MDHEN and CDR2 is SYDVKM. There are 11 residues in the CDR3. Trimming removed 5 bases from V and 9 bases from J, with 11 bases in between. CDR3 bases: TGTGCCAGCAGTCCCCTGGGCACGCAGTACCTC. It translates to CASSPLGTQYL.

For this clonotype: Sequence at one end of the junction differs from germline and may be a read error. The rearrangement links TRBV28 to TRBJ2-2; TRBD1 matches at 10 bases. This CDR3 region has 18 residues. CDR1 and CDR2 (germline): MDHEN, SYDVKM. DNA of the CDR3: TGTGCCAGCATTCCCAACCCGGGACAGGGGTCTATCACCGGTGAGCTGTTTTTT. Amino acids: CASIPNPGQGSITGELFF.

In regard to this clonotype: The junction differs from germline at one of its ends, possibly a read error. The chain is built from TRBV29-1 and TRBJ2-1; D is unresolved. CDR3 length: 11 amino acids. From germline, CDR1 is SQVTM and CDR2 ANQGSEA. CDR3 bases: TGCAGTTTTCCTGATGACAATGAGCAGCTCTTC. Translation gives CSFPDDNEQLF.